This record looks at one TCR beta chain sequence and its context. This clonotype has only a few counts. This clone's antigen is unknown. No much larger clonotype is one base removed from it; base qualities were not supplied. The entry originates in a study of T-cell reconstitution after alpha-beta-depleted transplantation in children (dated by TCRdb to the mid-2010s). Regarding the research as a whole: Using TCR repertoire profiling, the study followed T-cell immune reconstitution in a quantitative way in children after TCRalphabeta/CD19-depleted allogeneic hematopoietic cell transplantation.

Library construction relied on PCR. Reads for this sample came from an Illumina HiSeq 2500. TCR libraries were prepared with molecular barcoding, using unique molecular identifiers to normalize TCRbeta repertoire quantification. TCRdb trimmed public reads at Q25 via fastp, called clones via MiXCR and kept in-frame beta chains. Under each unique CDR3 protein, matching rows form one entry showing the most common genes and DNA. This sample gives about 610,000 distinct CDR3 sequences in total; roughly a tenth of them show up just once. The ten largest account for less than 5% of the sample. Cut back by 5 bases and 4 bases, the V and J ends lie 12 bases apart. Inclusive of the bounding cysteine and phenylalanine, the CDR3 is 14 residues long. CDR3 DNA is the only sequence kept; it has 42 bases, read in frame from the first base. Reading the germline V gene (reference sequence) gives CDR1 SEHNR and CDR2 FQNEAQ.

Recombination joined TRBV7-9 with TRBJ2-1, with TRBD2 perhaps the D gene, on 6 matching bases. The sample in question was PBMCs from the stem cell graft donor, obtained from the stem cell graft. This clonotype originated in a human donor who donated a stem cell graft to a child with acute myeloid leukemia. The sequence in DNA is TGTGCCAGCAGCGAAGGAGGGAGATACAATGAGCAGTTCTTC. The encoded protein is CASSEGGRYNEQFF.